This TCR beta chain comes out of a study of T cells in Graves' hyperthyroidism and ophthalmopathy. This clonotype has at least ten counts. If no ophthalmopathy progression occurred within 18 months, Graves' hyperthyroidism was stable. The study left out patients who had uncontrolled infection, other autoimmune disease, pregnancy or lactation. RNA transcripts gave rise to amplified TCR beta CDR3 regions. The HTBI primer set drove a first-round RT-PCR of the TCR CDR3. TCRdb fed the multiplex PCR reads into MiXCR, producing one record per CDR3 protein. This repertoire shows hundreds of thousands of distinct CDR3 sequences, about a sixth found once; its top ten account for roughly 7.7%. What was sequenced was blood. The clonotype comes from a woman aged 18 to 35 with Graves' hyperthyroidism.

The CDR3 nucleotides read TGTGCCAGCAGTTACCCTACCGGCTCCTACAATGAGCAGTTCTTC. Its translation is CASSYPTGSYNEQFF. V gene TRBV6-5 combines with J gene TRBJ2-1; no reliable D call. V was cut by 2 bases and J by 0 bases, with 8 bases left in between. There are 15 residues in the CDR3. Per the germline V gene, CDR1 is MNHEY and CDR2 is SVGAGI.